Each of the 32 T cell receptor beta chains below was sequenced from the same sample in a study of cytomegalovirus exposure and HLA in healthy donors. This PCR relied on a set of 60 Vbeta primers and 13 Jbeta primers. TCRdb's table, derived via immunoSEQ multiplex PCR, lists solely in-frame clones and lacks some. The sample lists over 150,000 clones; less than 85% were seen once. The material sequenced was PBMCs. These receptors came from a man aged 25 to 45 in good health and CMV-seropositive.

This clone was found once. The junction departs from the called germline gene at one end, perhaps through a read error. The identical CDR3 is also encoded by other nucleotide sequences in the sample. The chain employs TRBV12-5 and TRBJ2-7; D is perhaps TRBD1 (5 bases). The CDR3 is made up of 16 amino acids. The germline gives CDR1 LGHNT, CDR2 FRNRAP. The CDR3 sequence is CASGLVLDRKESEQYF. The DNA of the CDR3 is TGTGCCAGTGGTTTGGTACTTGACAGAAAGGAATCCGAGCAGTACTTC.

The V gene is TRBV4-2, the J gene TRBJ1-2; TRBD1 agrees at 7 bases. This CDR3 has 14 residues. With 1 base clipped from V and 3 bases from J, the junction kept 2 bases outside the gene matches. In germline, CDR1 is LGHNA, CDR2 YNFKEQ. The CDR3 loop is CASSQGDRYYGYTF. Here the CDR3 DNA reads TGTGCCAGCAGCCAAGGGGACAGATACTATGGCTACACCTTC.

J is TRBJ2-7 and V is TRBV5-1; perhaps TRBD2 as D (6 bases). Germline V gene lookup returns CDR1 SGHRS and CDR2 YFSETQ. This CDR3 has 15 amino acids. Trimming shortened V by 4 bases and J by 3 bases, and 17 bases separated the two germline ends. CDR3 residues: CASSPGTAGYYEQYF. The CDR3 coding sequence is TGCGCCAGCAGCCCCGGGACCGCGGGGTACTACGAGCAGTACTTC.

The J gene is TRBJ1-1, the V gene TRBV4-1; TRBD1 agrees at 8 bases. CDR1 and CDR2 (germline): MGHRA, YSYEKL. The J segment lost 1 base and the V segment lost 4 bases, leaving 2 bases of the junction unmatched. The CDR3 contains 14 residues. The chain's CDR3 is CASSRGQGNTEAFF. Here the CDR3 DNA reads TGCGCCAGCAGCCGCGGACAGGGGAACACTGAAGCTTTCTTT.

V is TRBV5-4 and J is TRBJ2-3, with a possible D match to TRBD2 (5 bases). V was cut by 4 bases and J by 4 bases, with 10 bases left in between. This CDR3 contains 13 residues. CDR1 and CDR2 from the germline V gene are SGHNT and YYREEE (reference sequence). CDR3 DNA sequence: TGTGCCAGCAGCCTGGGAGCCGCAGATACGCAGTATTTT. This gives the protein CASSLGAADTQYF.

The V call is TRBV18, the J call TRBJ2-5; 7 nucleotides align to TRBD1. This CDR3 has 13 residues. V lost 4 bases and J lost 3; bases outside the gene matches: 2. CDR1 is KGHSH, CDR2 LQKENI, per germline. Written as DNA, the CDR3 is TGTGCCAGCTCACAACAGGGGAAAGAGACCCAGTACTTC. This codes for CASSQQGKETQYF. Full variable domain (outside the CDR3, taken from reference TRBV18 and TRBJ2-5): NAGVMQNPRHLVRRRGQEARLRCSPMKGHSHVYWYRQLPEEGLKFMVYLQKENIIDESGMPKERFSAEFPKEGPSILRIQQVVRGDSAAYFCASSQQGKETQYFGPGTRLLVL.

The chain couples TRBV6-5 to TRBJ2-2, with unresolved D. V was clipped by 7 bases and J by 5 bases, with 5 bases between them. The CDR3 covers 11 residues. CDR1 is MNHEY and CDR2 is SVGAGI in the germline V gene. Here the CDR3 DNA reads TGTGCCAGCACGGGTACCGGGGAGCTGTTTTTT. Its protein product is CASTGTGELFF.

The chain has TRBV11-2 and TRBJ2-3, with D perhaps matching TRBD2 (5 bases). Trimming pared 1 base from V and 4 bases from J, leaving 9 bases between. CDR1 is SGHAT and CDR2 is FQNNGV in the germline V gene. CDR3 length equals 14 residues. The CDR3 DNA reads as TGTGCCAGCAGCTTAGGGCTAGCTGCAGATACGCAGTATTTT. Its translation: CASSLGLAADTQYF.

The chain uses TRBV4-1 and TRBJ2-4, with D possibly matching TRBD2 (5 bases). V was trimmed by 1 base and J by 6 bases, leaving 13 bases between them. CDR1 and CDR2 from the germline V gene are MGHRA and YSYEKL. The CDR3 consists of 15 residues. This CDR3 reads CASSQGKKGANIQYF. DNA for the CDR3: TGCGCCAGCAGCCAAGGCAAAAAGGGAGCAAACATTCAGTACTTC.

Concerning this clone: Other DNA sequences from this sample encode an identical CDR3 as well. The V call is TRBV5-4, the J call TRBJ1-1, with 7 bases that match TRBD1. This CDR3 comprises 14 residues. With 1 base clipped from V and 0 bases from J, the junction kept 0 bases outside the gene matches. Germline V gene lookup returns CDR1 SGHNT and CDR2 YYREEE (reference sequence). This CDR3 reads CASSLQGVNTEAFF. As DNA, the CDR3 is TGTGCCAGCAGCTTGCAGGGGGTGAACACTGAAGCTTTCTTT.

CDR3 amino acids: CASSEPGPREETQYF. The CDR3 nucleotides read TGTGCCAGCAGTGAGCCCGGCCCTAGGGAGGAGACCCAGTACTTC. This chain joins TRBV6-1 and TRBJ2-5; D might be TRBD2 (5 bases). Trimming removed 3 bases from V and 5 bases from J, with 16 bases in between. The CDR3 is 15 residues long. From germline, CDR1 is MNHNS and CDR2 SASEGT.

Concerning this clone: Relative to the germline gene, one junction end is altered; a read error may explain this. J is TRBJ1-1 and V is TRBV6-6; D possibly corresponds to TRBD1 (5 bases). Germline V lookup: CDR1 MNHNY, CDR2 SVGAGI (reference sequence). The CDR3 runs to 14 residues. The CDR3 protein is CASSTIRGGTEASF. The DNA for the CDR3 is TGTGCCAGCAGCACAATAAGGGGTGGGACTGAAGCTTCCTTT.

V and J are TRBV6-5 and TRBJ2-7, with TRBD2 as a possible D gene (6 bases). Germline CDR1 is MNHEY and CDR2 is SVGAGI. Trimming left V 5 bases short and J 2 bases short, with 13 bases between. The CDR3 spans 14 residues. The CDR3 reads CASSRDFATYEQYF. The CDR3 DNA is TGTGCCAGCAGTCGGGACTTCGCTACCTACGAGCAGTACTTC.

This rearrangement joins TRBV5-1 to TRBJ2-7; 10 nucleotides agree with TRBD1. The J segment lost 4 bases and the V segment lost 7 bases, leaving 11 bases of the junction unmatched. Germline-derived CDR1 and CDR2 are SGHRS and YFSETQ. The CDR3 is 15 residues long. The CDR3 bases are TGCGCCAGCCGAATACCGGGACAGGGGATTTACGAGCAGTACTTC. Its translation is CASRIPGQGIYEQYF.

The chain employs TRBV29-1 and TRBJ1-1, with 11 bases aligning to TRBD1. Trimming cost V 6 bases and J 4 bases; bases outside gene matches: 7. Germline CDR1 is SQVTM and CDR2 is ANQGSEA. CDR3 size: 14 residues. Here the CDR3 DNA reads TGCAGCGTGCGCGGGACAGGGGGGAGCACTGAAGCTTTCTTT. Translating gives CSVRGTGGSTEAFF.

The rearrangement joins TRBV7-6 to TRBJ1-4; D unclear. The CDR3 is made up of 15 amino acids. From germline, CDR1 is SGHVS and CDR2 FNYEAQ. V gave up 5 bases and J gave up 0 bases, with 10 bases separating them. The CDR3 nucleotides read TGTGCCAGCAGCGCCCTGGAGGCAACTAATGAAAAACTGTTTTTT. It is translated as CASSALEATNEKLFF.

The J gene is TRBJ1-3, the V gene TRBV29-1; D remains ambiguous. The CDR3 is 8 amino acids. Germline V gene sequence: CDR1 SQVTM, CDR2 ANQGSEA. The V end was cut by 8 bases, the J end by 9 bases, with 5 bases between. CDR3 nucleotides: TGCAGCCCGGGCACCATATATTTT. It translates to CSPGTIYF.

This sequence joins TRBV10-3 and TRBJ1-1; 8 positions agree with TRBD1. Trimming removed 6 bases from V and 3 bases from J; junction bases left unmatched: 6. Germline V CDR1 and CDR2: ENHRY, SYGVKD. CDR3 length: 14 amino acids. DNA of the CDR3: TGTGCCATCAGCGTTACAGGGGGGGACACTGAAGCTTTCTTT. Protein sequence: CAISVTGGDTEAFF.

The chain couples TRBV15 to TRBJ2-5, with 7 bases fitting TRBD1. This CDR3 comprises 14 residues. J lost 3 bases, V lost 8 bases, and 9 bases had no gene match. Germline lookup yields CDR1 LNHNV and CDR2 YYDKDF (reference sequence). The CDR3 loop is CATLPGTEKETQYF. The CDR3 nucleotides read TGTGCCACCCTGCCCGGGACAGAAAAAGAGACCCAGTACTTC.

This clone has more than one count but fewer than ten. The CDR3 nucleotides read TGTGCCAGCTCACCACCCGGGGTACAAGAGACCCAGTACTTC. Protein product: CASSPPGVQETQYF. The chain carries TRBV18 and TRBJ2-5; a weak D match, TRBD2 (5 bases). This CDR3 is 14 amino acids long. Trimming left V 0 bases short and J 2 bases short, with 7 bases between. CDR1 and CDR2 from the germline V gene are KGHSH and LQKENI.

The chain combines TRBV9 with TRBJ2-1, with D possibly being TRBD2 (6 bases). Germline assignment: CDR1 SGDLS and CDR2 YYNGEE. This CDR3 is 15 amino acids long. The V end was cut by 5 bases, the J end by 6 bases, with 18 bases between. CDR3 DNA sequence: TGTGCCAGCAGTCCATCTCTGGTAGCGGCCAATGAGCAGTTCTTC. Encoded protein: CASSPSLVAANEQFF.

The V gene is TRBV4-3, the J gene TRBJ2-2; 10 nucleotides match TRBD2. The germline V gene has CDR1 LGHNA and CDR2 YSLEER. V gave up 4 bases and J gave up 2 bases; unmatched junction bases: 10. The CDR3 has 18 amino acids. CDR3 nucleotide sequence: TGCGCCAGCAGCCCTCGGGGTCTAGCGGGAGTTAACACCGGGGAGCTGTTTTTT. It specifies CASSPRGLAGVNTGELFF.

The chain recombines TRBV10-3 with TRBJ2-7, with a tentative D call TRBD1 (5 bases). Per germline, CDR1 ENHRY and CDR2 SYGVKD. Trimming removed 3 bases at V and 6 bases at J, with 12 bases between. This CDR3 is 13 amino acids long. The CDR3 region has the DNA TGTGCCATCAGTGAAGTAGGGGCCGGCGAGCAGTACTTC. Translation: CAISEVGAGEQYF.

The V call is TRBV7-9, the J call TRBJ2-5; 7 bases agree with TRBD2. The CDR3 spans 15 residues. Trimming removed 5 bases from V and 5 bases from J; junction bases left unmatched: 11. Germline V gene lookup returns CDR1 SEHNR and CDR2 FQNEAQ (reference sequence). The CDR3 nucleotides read TGTGCCAGCAGCCTTCGCAACACGGGGGGTGAGACCCAGTACTTC. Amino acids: CASSLRNTGGETQYF.

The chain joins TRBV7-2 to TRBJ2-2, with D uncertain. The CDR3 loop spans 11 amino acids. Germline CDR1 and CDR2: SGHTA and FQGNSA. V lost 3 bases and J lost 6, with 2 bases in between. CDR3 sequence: CASSFAGELFF. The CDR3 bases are TGTGCCAGCAGCTTCGCCGGGGAGCTGTTTTTT.

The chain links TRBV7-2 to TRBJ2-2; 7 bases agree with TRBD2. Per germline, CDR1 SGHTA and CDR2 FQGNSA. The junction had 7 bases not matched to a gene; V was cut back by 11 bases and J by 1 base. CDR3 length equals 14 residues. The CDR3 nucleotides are TGTGCCCGAGGGGCTAGCGGGAACACCGGGGAGCTGTTTTTT. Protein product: CARGASGNTGELFF.

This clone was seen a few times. The CDR3 nucleotides are TGTGCCAGCAGCTTAGGCGCCCACAATGAGCAGTTCTTC. Residues: CASSLGAHNEQFF. The J gene is TRBJ2-1, the V gene TRBV11-3, with unresolved D. The CDR3 is 13 residues long. V lost 1 base to trimming and J lost 5 bases, with 6 bases between them. Looked up from germline, CDR1 is SGHNT and CDR2 is YENEEA.

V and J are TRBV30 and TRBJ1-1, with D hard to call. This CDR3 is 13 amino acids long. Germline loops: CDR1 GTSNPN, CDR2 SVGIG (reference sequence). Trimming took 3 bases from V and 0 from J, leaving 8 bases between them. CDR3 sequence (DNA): TGTGCCTGGAGCTTTAATTTGAACACTGAAGCTTTCTTT. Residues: CAWSFNLNTEAFF.

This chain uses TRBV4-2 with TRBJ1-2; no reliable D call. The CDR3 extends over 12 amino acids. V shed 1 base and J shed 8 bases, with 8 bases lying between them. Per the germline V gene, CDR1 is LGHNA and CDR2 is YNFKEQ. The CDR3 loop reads CASSQVQVGYTF. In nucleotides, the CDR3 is TGTGCCAGCAGCCAAGTGCAGGTCGGCTACACCTTC.

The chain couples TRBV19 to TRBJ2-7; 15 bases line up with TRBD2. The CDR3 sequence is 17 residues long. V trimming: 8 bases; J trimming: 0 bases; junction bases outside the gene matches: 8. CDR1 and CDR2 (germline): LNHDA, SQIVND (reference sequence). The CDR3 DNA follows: TGTGCCAGTTCCGGGACTAGCGGGGGGCCAAGCTCCTACGAGCAGTACTTC. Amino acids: CASSGTSGGPSSYEQYF.

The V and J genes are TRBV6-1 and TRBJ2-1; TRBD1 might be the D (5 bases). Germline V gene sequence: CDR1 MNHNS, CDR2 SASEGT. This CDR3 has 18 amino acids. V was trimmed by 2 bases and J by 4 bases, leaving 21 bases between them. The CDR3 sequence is CASSEIGWEGAGYNEQFF. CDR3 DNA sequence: TGTGCCAGCAGTGAAATTGGGTGGGAAGGGGCTGGATACAATGAGCAGTTCTTC.

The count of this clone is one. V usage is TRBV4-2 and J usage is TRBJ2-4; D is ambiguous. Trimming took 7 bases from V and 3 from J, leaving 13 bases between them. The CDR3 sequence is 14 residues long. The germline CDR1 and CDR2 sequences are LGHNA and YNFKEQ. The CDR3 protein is CASTAAQNKNIQYF. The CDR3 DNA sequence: TGTGCCAGCACGGCTGCACAGAACAAAAACATTCAGTACTTC.